This T cell receptor beta chain was recorded in a study of blood T cell repertoires in COVID-19. The CDR3 spans 13 residues. Trimming cost V 7 bases and J 0 bases, with 13 bases left between them. Germline-derived CDR1 and CDR2 are SQVTM and ANQGSEA. Profiling relied on immunoSEQ multiplex PCR, and the TCRdb table lists in-frame clones only, not all of them. The data contain about 49,000 clones, approximately 85% of them singletons. The sample comprised peripheral blood. V gene TRBV29-1 combines with J gene TRBJ2-7; D possibly corresponds to TRBD2 (5 bases). This clonotype was sampled from a human donor in a cohort sampled during active COVID-19. The CDR3 reads CSGHRGPSYEQYF. The CDR3 DNA follows: TGCAGCGGTCACCGGGGTCCCTCCTACGAGCAGTACTTC.